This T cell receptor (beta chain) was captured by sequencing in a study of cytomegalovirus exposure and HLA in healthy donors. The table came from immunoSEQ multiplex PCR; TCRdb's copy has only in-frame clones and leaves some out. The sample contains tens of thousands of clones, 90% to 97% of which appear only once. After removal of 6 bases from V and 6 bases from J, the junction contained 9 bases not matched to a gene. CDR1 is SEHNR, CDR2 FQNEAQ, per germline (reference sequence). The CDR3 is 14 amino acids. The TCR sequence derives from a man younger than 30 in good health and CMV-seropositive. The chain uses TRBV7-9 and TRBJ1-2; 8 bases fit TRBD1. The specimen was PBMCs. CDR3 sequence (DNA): TGTGCCAGCAGAATCCCGGACAGGGCGGATGGCTACACCTTC. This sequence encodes CASRIPDRADGYTF.